This is a list of T cell receptor beta chains from one sample in a study of T cell repertoires in cytomegalovirus infection. What these receptors recognize is not known. One entry per CDR3 protein results from TCRdb running MiXCR on the reads. Among 110,000 or so distinct CDR3 sequences listed, over 25% were seen once. This specimen consisted of CD8+ T cells from cultured PBMCs, obtained from culture after CMV antigen stimulation. The receptor source for this set is a human donor in good health (CMV status not recorded). Some clones in this sample may be carry-over from other donors' samples. Each CDR3 is given with its conserved first and last residue. D genes are given only for firm matches. Rows give clone size only sometimes, using once, few, many, or a class for an expanded clone.

>few|15|TRBJ2-1|TRBV7-9|TRBD2
TGTGCCAGCAGCCCTTTGGGCGGGGGGGCCAATGAGCAGTTCTTC
CASSPLGGGANEQFF
>-|16|TRBJ2-1|TRBV7-9|TRBD2
TGTGCCAGCAGCCGTACTAGCGGGGGGTCCTACAATGAGCAGTTCTTC
CASSRTSGGSYNEQFF
>-|13|TRBJ1-6|TRBV20-1|-
TGCAGTGCTAGAGATATTGGGACTTCACCCCTCCACTTT
CSARDIGTSPLHF
>few|17|TRBJ2-7|TRBV20-1|TRBD2
TGCAGTGCTAGAGACGTCTATACTAGCGGGAGCTCCTACGAGCAGTACTTC
CSARDVYTSGSSYEQYF
>-|16|TRBJ2-3|TRBV28|-
TGTGCCAGCAGTTTCTTTCGGGGGTTTAGCACAGATACGCAGTATTTT
CASSFFRGFSTDTQYF
>few|14|TRBJ2-1|TRBV20-1|-
TGCAGTGCTGTCGACAGGATAGGCTACAATGAGCAGTTCTTC
CSAVDRIGYNEQFF
>-|13|TRBJ2-7|TRBV10-3|-
TGTGCCATCAGTGATCAGGGTTTCCACGAGCAGTACTTC
CAISDQGFHEQYF
>-|15|TRBJ1-5|TRBV19|TRBD1
TGTGCCAGTAGCACCTCAGGGGGAAGCAATCAGCCCCAGCATTTT
CASSTSGGSNQPQHF
>-|17|TRBJ1-2|TRBV6-5|TRBD1
TGTGCCAGCAGTTACAGTATACCCGGGGACAGTAACTATGGCTACACCTTC
CASSYSIPGDSNYGYTF
>-|14|TRBJ1-1|TRBV19|-
TGTGCCAGTAGTATTGACAGTAAGGGCACTGAAGCTTTCTTT
CASSIDSKGTEAFF
>many|15|TRBJ2-1|TRBV6-1|-
TGTGCCAGCACTGAGGGTCTACTGTACGGGGATGAGCAGTTCTTC
CASTEGLLYGDEQFF
>-|15|TRBJ1-1|TRBV7-6|TRBD1
TGTGCCAGCAGCCCCGGGAGGCAGGGGGAAGCTGAAGCTTTCTTT
CASSPGRQGEAEAFF
>-|17|TRBJ1-6|TRBV12-3/TRBV12-4|-
TGTGCCAGCAGTTACCCTCCTGGACCGAAGCTGAATTCACCCCTCCACTTT
CASSYPPGPKLNSPLHF
>few|16|TRBJ2-7|TRBV28|-
TGTGCCAGCAGTCGTCCATTGGGGGCGCGAACCTACGAGCAGTACTTC
CASSRPLGARTYEQYF
>many|13|TRBJ1-1|TRBV7-9|-
TGTGCCAGCAGCTTATCCGGGAACACTGAAGCTTTCTTT
CASSLSGNTEAFF
>-|12|TRBJ2-5|TRBV4-1|-
TGCGCCAGCAGCCATCGGAGCGAGACCCAGTACTTC
CASSHRSETQYF
>-|15|TRBJ2-1|TRBV3-1|-
TGTGCCAGCAGCCAAGCCCCAAACGTGACTAATGAGCAGTTCTTC
CASSQAPNVTNEQFF
>many|16|TRBJ1-6|TRBV6-1|-
TGTGCCAGCAATAAGGGACTTACAGCGCAGGGTTCACCCCTCCACTTT
CASNKGLTAQGSPLHF
>medium-sized|14|TRBJ1-1|TRBV12-5|TRBD1
TGTGCTAGTGGTCCTGGGACAGTGAACACTGAAGCTTTCTTT
CASGPGTVNTEAFF
>many|15|TRBJ2-1|TRBV7-2|TRBD2
TGTGCCAGCAGCCCACGGGGGGGCGCGGGATCTGAGCAGTTCTTC
CASSPRGGAGSEQFF
>many|15|TRBJ1-2|TRBV7-9|TRBD1
TGTGCCAGCAGGTCGAACAGGGGGCGACTTTATGGCTACACCTTC
CASRSNRGRLYGYTF
>many|13|TRBJ2-1|TRBV7-6|TRBD2
TGTGCCAGCAGCCCGCCGGGGGGCAATGAGCAGTTCTTC
CASSPPGGNEQFF